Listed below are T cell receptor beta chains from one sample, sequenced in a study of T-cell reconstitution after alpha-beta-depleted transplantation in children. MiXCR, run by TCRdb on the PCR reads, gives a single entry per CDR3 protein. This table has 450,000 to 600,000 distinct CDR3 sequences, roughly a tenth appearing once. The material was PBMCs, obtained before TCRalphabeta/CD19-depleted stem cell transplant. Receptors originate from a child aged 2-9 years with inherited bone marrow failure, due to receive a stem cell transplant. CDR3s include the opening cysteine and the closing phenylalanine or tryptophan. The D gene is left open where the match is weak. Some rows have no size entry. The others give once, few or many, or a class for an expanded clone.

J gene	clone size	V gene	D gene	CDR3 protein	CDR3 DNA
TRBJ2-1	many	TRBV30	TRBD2	CAWSAGTSGHNEQFF	TGTGCCTGGAGCGCAGGGACTAGCGGCCACAATGAGCAGTTCTTC
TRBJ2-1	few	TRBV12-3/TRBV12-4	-	CASNPQVGNEQFF	TGTGCCAGCAACCCACAGGTGGGGAATGAGCAGTTCTTC
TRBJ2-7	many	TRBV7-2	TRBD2	CASSLVTLAGGTSSYEQYF	TGTGCCAGCAGCTTAGTTACACTAGCGGGAGGTACGAGCTCCTACGAGCAGTACTTC
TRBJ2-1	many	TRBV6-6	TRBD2	CASGGSPLEQFF	TGTGCCAGCGGCGGGAGCCCACTTGAGCAGTTCTTC
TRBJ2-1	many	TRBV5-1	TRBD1	CASSLAPWDRPQFF	TGCGCCAGCAGCTTGGCTCCTTGGGACAGACCGCAGTTCTTC
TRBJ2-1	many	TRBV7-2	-	CASSLGLDSYNEQFF	TGTGCCAGCAGCTTAGGGCTAGATTCCTACAATGAGCAGTTCTTC
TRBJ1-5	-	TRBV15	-	CATSRDKSSNQPQHF	TGTGCCACCAGCAGAGATAAGAGTAGCAATCAGCCCCAGCATTTT
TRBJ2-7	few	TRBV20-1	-	CSAPYYLTTYEQYF	TGCAGTGCTCCTTACTATTTGACGACCTACGAGCAGTACTTC
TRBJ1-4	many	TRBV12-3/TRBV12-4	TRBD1	CASSLTGPEKLFF	TGTGCCAGCAGTCTGACAGGGCCTGAAAAACTGTTTTTT
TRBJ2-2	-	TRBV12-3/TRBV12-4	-	CASSFLSRAGELFF	TGTGCCAGCAGTTTTTTAAGTCGGGCCGGGGAGCTGTTTTTT
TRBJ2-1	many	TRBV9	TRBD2	CASSVVGLGGRGYNEQFF	TGTGCCAGCAGCGTAGTTGGATTGGGCGGGAGAGGGTACAATGAGCAGTTCTTC
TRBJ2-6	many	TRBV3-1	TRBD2	CASSPEASGISGANVLTF	TGTGCCAGCAGCCCGGAGGCTAGCGGGATTTCTGGGGCCAACGTCCTGACTTTC
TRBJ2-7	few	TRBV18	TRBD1	CASSPLGTGLSYEQYF	TGTGCCAGCTCACCACTCGGGACAGGGCTTTCCTACGAGCAGTACTTC
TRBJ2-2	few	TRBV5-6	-	CASNKGGNTGELFF	TGTGCCAGCAATAAGGGAGGAAACACCGGGGAGCTGTTTTTT
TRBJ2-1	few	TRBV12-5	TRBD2	CASGLVTSGFNEQFF	TGTGCTAGTGGTTTGGTGACTAGCGGATTTAATGAGCAGTTCTTC
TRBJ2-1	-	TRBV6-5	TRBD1	CASSPDRVSGNEQFF	TGTGCCAGCAGTCCCGACAGGGTGTCAGGAAATGAGCAGTTCTTC
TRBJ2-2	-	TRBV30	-	CAWRFPRLANTGELFF	TGTGCCTGGAGGTTCCCGCGGCTAGCGAACACCGGGGAGCTGTTTTTT
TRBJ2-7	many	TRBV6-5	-	CASSYGVSYEQYF	TGTGCCAGCAGTTACGGGGTATCCTACGAGCAGTACTTC
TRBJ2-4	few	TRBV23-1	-	CASSQPARLLLAKNIQYF	TGCGCCAGCAGTCAACCGGCTAGACTATTACTAGCCAAAAACATTCAGTACTTC
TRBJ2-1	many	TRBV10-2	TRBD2	CASSPTSGAYNEQFF	TGCGCCAGCAGTCCGACTAGCGGGGCCTACAATGAGCAGTTCTTC
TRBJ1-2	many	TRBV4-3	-	CASSQGKSGANGYTF	TGCGCCAGCAGCCAAGGCAAATCAGGGGCGAATGGCTACACCTTC
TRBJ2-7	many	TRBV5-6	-	CASSLAPLHYEQYF	TGTGCCAGCAGCTTGGCCCCTCTGCACTACGAGCAGTACTTC